This TCR beta chain was observed in a study of a mutant IDH1 vaccine in newly diagnosed glioma. Background on the study: Vaccines began 4-6 weeks after radiotherapy alone, or with temozolomide cycles. V12 came at week 35, V13 at week 47.

Time point specified: week 35, safety follow-up. It was 300 ug of mutant IDH1 20-mer peptide that made up each vaccine dose, given with topical imiquimod. Across weeks 1, 3, 5, 7, 11, 15, 19 and 23, patients received a vaccination each time, eight in all. This table comes from immunoSEQ multiplex PCR, and its TCRdb copy is limited to in-frame clones, with some not included. This table has tens of thousands of clones, 86% appearing once. Comment on this clone: Its antigen is unknown.

Sequencing used PBMCs, obtained from a glioma patient whose treatment included an IDH1 peptide vaccine. This receptor was identified in a middle-aged man with glioma.

The CDR3 region has the DNA TGTGCCAGCATGGGACGGGAGGATGAGCAGTACTTC. Protein: CASMGREDEQYF. The gene calls are TRBV5-4 and TRBJ2-7, with TRBD2 identical over 7 bases. The junction had 7 bases not matched to a gene; V was cut back by 6 bases and J by 7 bases. Germline CDR1 SGHNT, CDR2 YYREEE (reference sequence). The CDR3 consists of 12 residues.